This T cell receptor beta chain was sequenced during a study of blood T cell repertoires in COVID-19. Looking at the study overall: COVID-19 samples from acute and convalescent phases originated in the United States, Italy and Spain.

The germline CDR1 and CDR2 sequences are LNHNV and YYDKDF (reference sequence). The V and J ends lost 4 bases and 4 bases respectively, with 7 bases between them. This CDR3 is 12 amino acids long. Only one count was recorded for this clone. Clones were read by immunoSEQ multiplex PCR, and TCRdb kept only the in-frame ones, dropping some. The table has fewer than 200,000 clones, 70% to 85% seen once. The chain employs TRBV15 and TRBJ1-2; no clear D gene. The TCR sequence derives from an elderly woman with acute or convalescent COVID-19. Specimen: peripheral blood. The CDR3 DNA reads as TGTGCCACCAGCAACGGTGGCTATGGCTACACCTTC. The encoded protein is CATSNGGYGYTF.